This is a list of T cell receptor beta chains from one sample in a study of PD-1 blockade in mismatch repair-deficient tumors. Sequencing used immunoSEQ multiplex PCR; TCRdb keeps in-frame clones, though not all of them. The sample has approximately 63,000 clones, more than 70% seen once. The sample consisted of peripheral blood, taken 52 weeks after starting pembrolizumab. The receptor set was obtained from an adult with mismatch repair-deficient cancer. Each CDR3 is given with its conserved first and last residue. Fields, in order: clone size, V gene, CDR3 protein. Size is stated for part of the rows, as once, few or many counts, or as a class when the clone is expanded.

NA,TRBV27,CASSEHRGTTEAFF
NA,TRBV9,CASSVETSGESYEQYF
NA,TRBV30,CAWSRSGQFYEQYF
NA,TRBV15,CATSSYTDTQYF
NA,TRBV7-8,CASSRTADYEQYF
NA,TRBV30,CAWNRGAYEQYF
NA,TRBV28,CASSLTGTQSAYEQYF
NA,TRBV12-5,CASGSGRYSNQPQHF
NA,TRBV19,CASRRSNRGTEAFF
NA,TRBV11-2,CASSLTTGYSYEQYF
NA,TRBV11-2,CASSLQGIGYEQYF
NA,TRBV19,CASSPGLAVYEQYF
NA,TRBV9,CASSARVSSYNEQFF
NA,TRBV7-7,CASSFIFSPREHEQYF
NA,TRBV4-2,CASTGNVGASYEQYF
NA,TRBV19,CASSPGTSGYEQYF
NA,TRBV11-2,CASSLAAISWTQYF
NA,TRBV6-1,CASSDLAGWVAEAFF
NA,TRBV7-6,CASSQTPRNTGELFF
NA,TRBV13,CASSLVPRGYTGELFF
few,TRBV14,CASSQVTGGAYNEQFF
NA,TRBV2,CASSVDGSGNTIYF
NA,TRBV28,CASRQTGLNYEQYF
few,TRBV2,CASNGGRVGNEQFF